This T cell receptor beta chain was retrieved from a study of shared clonotypes between healthy human individuals. Germline V gene sequence: CDR1 ENHRY, CDR2 SYGVKD. This CDR3 is built from 16 residues. Approximately 100 million PBMCs served as the genomic DNA source for unsorted samples. The table lists this clone with a count of one. The germline gene is not matched at one end of the junction; a read error may be the cause. Other DNA sequences from this sample encode an identical CDR3 as well. Per the original methods: ImmunoSEQ yielded junction-only sequences lacking quality scores, so filtering differed. Sequencing was performed with immunoSEQ multiplex PCR; in TCRdb, only in-frame clones are kept and a portion is missing. V, J and clone size were drawn from that table, and D and trimming were deduced from the DNA. The sample contains hundreds of thousands of clones, roughly 79% of which appear only once.

What was sequenced was PBMCs. The clonotype comes from a woman aged 40 to 50 in good health. Some clones in this sample may be carry-over from other donors' samples. The chain uses TRBV10-3 and TRBJ1-1; no definite D call. CDR3 nucleotides: TGTGCCATCAGTGAGTCTCGGTGTATAGGTTCGGCTGAGGCTTTCTTT. Amino acids: CAISESRCIGSAEAFF.